This T cell receptor (beta chain) was documented in a study of blood T cell repertoires in COVID-19. Study context: Sample material is recorded as cDNA or gDNA derived from T cells, B-cell-depleted T cells, or PBMCs.

Germline-derived CDR1 and CDR2 are GTSNPN and SVGIG (reference sequence). The CDR3 extends over 16 amino acids. V was shortened by 1 base and J by 0 bases, with 16 bases between the two germline ends. Per the original methods: From reference gene primer amplification, estimates of nucleated cell counts were derived. Sequencing was performed with immunoSEQ multiplex PCR; in TCRdb, only in-frame clones are kept and a portion is missing. The V and J calls and clone size come from that table; D and trimming were worked out from the DNA. The sample shows 200,000 to 250,000 clones, around 85% of them seen only once.

Input material: PBMCs or T cells enriched from blood (not recorded which). This sequence joins TRBV30 and TRBJ2-7; a weak D match, TRBD2 (6 bases). This clonotype was obtained from a woman aged 45 to 65 in a cohort exposed to, infected with or recovered from COVID-19 (not recorded which). The CDR3 loop is CAWSAWGVGDSYEQYF. CDR3 DNA sequence: TGTGCCTGGAGTGCATGGGGGGTAGGGGACTCCTACGAGCAGTACTTC.